The 5 T cell receptor beta chains below all came from one sample that was sequenced in a study of shared clonotypes between healthy human individuals. The repertoire was sequenced with immunoSEQ multiplex PCR; TCRdb's copy has only in-frame clones and lacks some. Counted here are 2 million to 2.5 million clones, just over 90% occurring once; the ten biggest clones make up around 0.4%. What was sequenced was naive CD4+ T cells from PBMCs. Subset noted: CD45RA+ positively selected. The receptors originated from a man younger than 35 in good health. Some clones in this sample may be carry-over from other donors' samples.

CDR3 nucleotide sequence: TGTGCCAGCAGTGAATATCAGGGAAGGGGTGGTGAAAAACTGTTTTTT. Residues: CASSEYQGRGGEKLFF. The rearrangement joins TRBV25-1 to TRBJ1-4; a weak D match, TRBD1 (5 bases). Trimming pared 0 bases from V and 7 bases from J, leaving 15 bases between. The CDR3 extends over 16 amino acids. Germline lookup yields CDR1 MGHDK and CDR2 SYGVNS.

The chain recombines TRBV30 with TRBJ2-5, with D unclear. This CDR3 has 16 amino acids. Per germline, CDR1 GTSNPN and CDR2 SVGIG (reference sequence). V was clipped by 3 bases and J by 3 bases, with 20 bases between them. CDR3 protein: CAWRGVTFTPKETQYF. In DNA, the CDR3 is TGTGCCTGGAGGGGCGTGACTTTTACCCCCAAAGAGACCCAGTACTTC. Full variable domain (remainder filled in from reference TRBV30 and TRBJ2-5): SQTIHQWPATLVQPVGSPLSLECTVEGTSNPNLYWYRQAAGRGLQLLFYSVGIGQISSEVPQNLSASRPQDRQFILSSKKLLLSDSGFYLCAWRGVTFTPKETQYFGPGTRLLVL.

This CDR3 reads CASTEGRGNYNEQFF. In DNA, the CDR3 is TGTGCCAGCACCGAAGGTAGGGGAAACTACAATGAGCAGTTCTTC. The chain has TRBV7-9 and TRBJ2-1; a weak D match, TRBD1 (5 bases). The CDR3 extends over 15 amino acids. Trimming stripped 7 bases from V and 3 bases from J, with 16 bases between. CDR1 SEHNR and CDR2 FQNEAQ come from the germline V gene (reference sequence).

The chain carries TRBV28 and TRBJ2-7, with TRBD2 matching over 7 bases. This CDR3 contains 15 residues. Germline V gene sequence: CDR1 MDHEN, CDR2 SYDVKM. V lost 8 bases, J lost 0 bases, and 10 bases stayed unmatched. The CDR3 DNA reads TGTGCCAGCCTTCAAAGCGGGACTCCCTCCTACGAGCAGTACTTC. This gives the protein CASLQSGTPSYEQYF.

The chain recombines TRBV5-6 with TRBJ1-2, with D unclear. CDR3 length: 14 amino acids. CDR1 is SGHDT and CDR2 is YYEEEE in the germline V gene. Trimming left V 1 base short and J 8 bases short, with 15 bases between. CDR3 sequence: CASSLRFKVAGYTF. Written as DNA, the CDR3 is TGTGCCAGCAGCTTGCGATTTAAGGTCGCGGGCTACACCTTC.